This T cell receptor beta chain derives from a study of shared clonotypes between healthy human individuals. Whole-study results and caveats: Blood was the sole source, and tissue repertoires probably differ. Rarefaction revealed incomplete sorted-subset sequencing despite large depth.

About this clone itself: Its antigen is unidentified.

In replicate PCRs of sorted subsets, approximately 200 ng DNA, approximately 32,000 T cell genomes, was used. Sequencing used immunoSEQ multiplex PCR; TCRdb keeps in-frame clones, though not all of them. This sample has over a million clones, with roughly 95% found just once. V lost 4 bases, J lost 8 bases, and 14 bases lay in between. Germline CDR1 is MDHEN and CDR2 is SYDVKM. This CDR3 comprises 13 residues. The chain combines TRBV28 with TRBJ1-2; no clear D. The source material was naive CD4+ T cells sorted from blood. Subset defined: CD45RA+ positively selected. This sequence originates from a man younger than 45 in good health. The CDR3 here is CASSSSRIRGYTF. As DNA, the CDR3 is TGTGCCAGCAGTTCCTCACGGATACGAGGCTACACCTTC.